The rows below give T cell receptor beta chains drawn from one sample of a study of shared clonotypes between healthy human individuals. Repertoires were generated with immunoSEQ multiplex PCR, while TCRdb's copy carries only in-frame clones and drops some. The table includes 2,500,000 or so clones, 92% detected once. The sample comprised naive CD4+ T cells from PBMCs. These receptors were collected from a man aged 18 to 29 in good health. Some clones in this sample may be carry-over from other donors' samples. The CDR3 runs from the conserved cysteine through the conserved F or W. A D gene is named only where the DNA matches it firmly. Part of the rows lack a size; the others show once, few, many or a class for expanded clones.

NA	NA	TRBV18	TRBJ2-3	TGTGCCAGCTCACCATATACGGGGGATACGCAGTATTTT	CASSPYTGDTQYF
TRBD1	NA	TRBV29-1	TRBJ2-7	TGCAGCGTGACCTTGGCGAGGGACAGGCCCACCTACGAGCAGTACTTC	CSVTLARDRPTYEQYF
TRBD2	NA	TRBV9	TRBJ2-5	TGTGCCAGCAGGCCAGACGGGGGACTAGCGGAGGAGACCCAGTACTTC	CASRPDGGLAEETQYF
NA	few	TRBV5-4	TRBJ2-7	TGTGCCAGCAGCTTGGCCGCGTTCTCCTACGAGCAGTACTTC	CASSLAAFSYEQYF
NA	NA	TRBV5-1	TRBJ1-1	TGCGCCAGCAGCTTCATAAGTCAGTCCAACACTGAAGCTTTCTTT	CASSFISQSNTEAFF
NA	once	TRBV2	TRBJ2-7	TGTGCCAGCAGGGGTCGCGGCTCGATTCAGTACGAGCAGTACTTC	CASRGRGSIQYEQYF
NA	once	TRBV2	TRBJ1-5	TGTGCCAGCAACCTCGGGGGAAGCAATCAGCCCCAGCATTTT	CASNLGGSNQPQHF
NA	NA	TRBV4-2	TRBJ2-3	TGTGCCAGCAGCCAAGATTTTGGGCAGGGGATTTTATCAGATACGCAGTATTTT	CASSQDFGQGILSDTQYF
NA	NA	TRBV6-5	TRBJ2-7	TGTGCCAGCAGTAAGGACCGGGAACGGTCCTACGAGCAGTACTTC	CASSKDRERSYEQYF
TRBD2	NA	TRBV5-6	TRBJ2-7	TGTGCCAGCAGCTTTGATCACGGACTAGCGGGAGAATACGAGCAGTACTTC	CASSFDHGLAGEYEQYF
NA	NA	TRBV10-3	TRBJ1-2	TGTGCCATCAGTGAGTCGGGGGCGCGCGGCTACACCTTC	CAISESGARGYTF
TRBD1	NA	TRBV5-6	TRBJ1-5	TGTGCCAGCAGCTTAGGGACAGGCTCACCTGCGCCCCAGCATTTT	CASSLGTGSPAPQHF
TRBD1	once	TRBV6-6	TRBJ2-7	TGTGCCAGCAACCCCGGGACAGAAACCTACGAGCAGTACTTC	CASNPGTETYEQYF
NA	NA	TRBV5-1	TRBJ2-2	TGCGCCAGCAGCTTGATAACAGGAAGTGCCGGGGAGCTGTTTTTT	CASSLITGSAGELFF
TRBD1	NA	TRBV28	TRBJ2-1	TGTGCCAGCAGCTCAACGGCCGGGACAGGGGCCTACAATGAGCAGTTCTTC	CASSSTAGTGAYNEQFF
NA	NA	TRBV30	TRBJ2-1	TGTGCCCACGTAGGCAGGGGGGACAATGAGCAGTTCTTC	CAHVGRGDNEQFF
TRBD2	NA	TRBV7-9	TRBJ2-1	TGTGCCAGCAGCTTTTTACTAGCGGGAGGGCCCTCGGGCAATGAGCAGTTCTTC	CASSFLLAGGPSGNEQFF
NA	NA	TRBV19	TRBJ2-7	TGTGCCAGTAGTGGGAGGGGGCCCCTCTACGAGCAGTACTTC	CASSGRGPLYEQYF
NA	NA	TRBV20-1	TRBJ2-3	TGCAGTGCCGCCGGAGAGACGCAGTATTTT	CSAAGETQYF
TRBD2	NA	TRBV29-1	TRBJ2-7	TGCAGCGTTGAAACTCTAGCGGGGCCTTACTACGAGCAGTACTTC	CSVETLAGPYYEQYF